A single count supports the clone carrying this TCR beta chain. The record originates from a study of blood T cell repertoires in COVID-19. On the study more broadly: From the United States, Italy and Spain came samples of acute and convalescent COVID-19.

In the source study's methods: Amplification of reference gene primers was used by the study to estimate nucleated cell counts. The table came from immunoSEQ multiplex PCR; TCRdb's copy has only in-frame clones and leaves some out. The V and J calls and clone size come from that table; D and trimming were worked out from the DNA. Of about 260,000 clones in the sample, 70% to 90% are singletons; the top ten hold about 0.7%. V shed 5 bases and J shed 0 bases, with 7 bases lying between them. Germline CDR1 and CDR2: SQVTM and ANQGSEA. The CDR3 runs to 13 residues. The chain carries TRBV29-1 and TRBJ1-4; no reliable D call. The sequencing input was peripheral blood. The sequence derives from a human donor in a cohort sampled during active COVID-19. CDR3 amino acids: CSVSGTTNEKLFF. CDR3 DNA sequence: TGCAGCGTTTCCGGGACAACTAATGAAAAACTGTTTTTT.